One and the same sample provided the 6 T cell receptor beta chains below, sequenced in a study of Ad26.COV2.S vaccination and SARS-CoV-2 variants. The treatment is: about 20 received Ad26.COV2.S at low or high dose, single or two shots; several received placebo; per-sample allocation not given. The study sampled participants on day 63 after the first vaccine or placebo injection. Libraries were prepared by immunoSEQ multiplex PCR; TCRdb keeps only in-frame clonotypes and omits some of them. The sample shows about 440,000 clones, approximately 90% of them seen only once. The sequencing here drew on peripheral blood, taken in a trial of Ad26.COV2.S vaccine versus placebo. The receptors come from a person aged 18 to 65 who received the Ad26.COV2.S COVID-19 vaccine or a placebo.

J is TRBJ2-7 and V is TRBV7-8; TRBD2 matches 9 bases. Germline loops: CDR1 SGHVS, CDR2 FQNEAQ. Unmatched junction bases numbered 9, after V lost 1 base and J lost 8 bases. The CDR3 spans 15 residues. The CDR3 is CASSLEGLAGRKQYF. For the CDR3, the DNA is TGTGCCAGCAGCTTAGAAGGGCTAGCGGGAAGAAAGCAGTACTTC.

DNA for the CDR3: TGTGCCACCAGCAGAGTAACTAGCGGGAGGTCCGGGGAGCTGTTTTTT. Translating gives CATSRVTSGRSGELFF. The chain couples TRBV15 to TRBJ2-2, with 12 nucleotides matching TRBD2. After removal of 1 base from V and 6 bases from J, the junction contained 3 bases not matched to a gene. Germline CDR1 and CDR2: LNHNV and YYDKDF (reference sequence). This CDR3 comprises 16 residues.

This clone was seen just once. The rearrangement uses TRBV27 and TRBJ1-2; tentatively, D is TRBD1 (5 bases). The V gene lost 2 bases and the J gene lost 7 bases, with 14 bases spanning the gap. The CDR3 is made up of 14 amino acids. The germline V gene encodes CDR1 MNHEY and CDR2 SMNVEV (reference sequence). CDR3 protein: CASSLRRGDSGYTF. The CDR3, as DNA: TGTGCCAGCAGTTTAAGGCGGGGGGATAGTGGCTACACCTTC.

The chain joins TRBV20-1 to TRBJ1-2; D not resolved. CDR3 length: 9 amino acids. Trimming took 3 bases from V and 8 from J, leaving 4 bases between them. Germline-derived CDR1 and CDR2 are DFQATT and SNEGSKA (reference sequence). CDR3 nucleotides: TGCAGTGCTAGCGTGGGCTACACCTTC. Its protein product is CSASVGYTF.

Only one count was recorded for this clone. The V and J genes are TRBV30 and TRBJ1-2, with D unclear. Trimming removed 5 bases from V and 8 bases from J, with 9 bases in between. The CDR3 spans 10 residues. Germline assignment: CDR1 GTSNPN and CDR2 SVGIG (reference sequence). CDR3 nucleotide sequence: TGTGCCTGGTCGGACGGCGGCTACACCTTC. Amino acids: CAWSDGGYTF. Full variable domain (remainder filled in from reference TRBV30 and TRBJ1-2): SQTIHQWPATLVQPVGSPLSLECTVEGTSNPNLYWYRQAAGRGLQLLFYSVGIGQISSEVPQNLSASRPQDRQFILSSKKLLLSDSGFYLCAWSDGGYTFGSGTRLTVV.

This clone appeared once. The genes are TRBV4-2 and TRBJ2-3, with D possibly TRBD2 on 6 matching bases. This CDR3 comprises 15 residues. Germline V gene lookup returns CDR1 LGHNA and CDR2 YNFKEQ. Trimming took off 1 base at V and 4 bases at J, with 12 bases between the two ends. CDR3 nucleotide sequence: TGTGCCAGCAGCCAAGCTTGGAGGGGCCCAGATACGCAGTATTTT. This translates into CASSQAWRGPDTQYF.